This record covers a single TCR beta chain. This specimen comes from a study of blood T cell repertoires in COVID-19. In the authors' workflow: Amplification of reference gene primers was used by the study to estimate nucleated cell counts. The data were produced by immunoSEQ multiplex PCR, yet TCRdb's version contains in-frame clones alone and is incomplete. V and J calls and clone size are those listed in that table; D and trimming were worked out from the DNA. Of more than 95,000 clones in the sample, roughly 90% were seen once. Germline lookup yields CDR1 MNHEY and CDR2 SVGAGI. V lost 2 bases, J lost 5 bases, and 10 bases lay in between. The CDR3 has 14 amino acids.

The chain employs TRBV6-5 and TRBJ2-1; a weak D match, TRBD2 (6 bases). The sequence came from a middle-aged man with acute or convalescent COVID-19. Sequencing was carried out using peripheral blood. Here the CDR3 DNA reads TGTGCCAGCAGTTACAGGGGAGGAGACAATGAGCAGTTCTTC. Protein: CASSYRGGDNEQFF.